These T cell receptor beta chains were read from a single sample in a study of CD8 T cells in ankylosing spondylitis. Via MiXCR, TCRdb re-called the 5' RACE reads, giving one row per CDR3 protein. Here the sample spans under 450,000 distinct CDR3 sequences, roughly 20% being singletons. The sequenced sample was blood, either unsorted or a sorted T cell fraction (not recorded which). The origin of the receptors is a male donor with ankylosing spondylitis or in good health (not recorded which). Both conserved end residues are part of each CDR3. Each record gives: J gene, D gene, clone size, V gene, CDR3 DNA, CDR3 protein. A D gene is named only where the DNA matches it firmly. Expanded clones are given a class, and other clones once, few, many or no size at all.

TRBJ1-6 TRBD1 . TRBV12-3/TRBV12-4 TGTGCCAGCAGTACCGGGGACAGCTTCTATAATTCACCCCTCCACTTT CASSTGDSFYNSPLHF
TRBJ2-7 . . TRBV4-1 TGCGCCAGCAGCCAAGATCTGACAGGACCCTACGAGCAGTACTTC CASSQDLTGPYEQYF
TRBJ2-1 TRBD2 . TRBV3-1 TGTGCCAGCAGCCAAGCGGGACTAGGGGCCTACAATGAGCAGTTCTTC CASSQAGLGAYNEQFF
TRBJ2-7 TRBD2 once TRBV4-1 TGCGCCAGCAGCCAAGATGATCGGGGAGGGTTCTACGAGCAGTACTTC CASSQDDRGGFYEQYF
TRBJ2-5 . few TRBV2 TGTGCCAGCAGTGATGCTGGCTCCTTCTACTTC CASSDAGSFYF
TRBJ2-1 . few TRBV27 TGTGCCAGCAGTTTTAGCGCCAAGGAGCAGTTCTTC CASSFSAKEQFF
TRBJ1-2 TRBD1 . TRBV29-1 TGCAGCGTTCGTGGATACAGGGGAACTATGGACTACACCTTC CSVRGYRGTMDYTF
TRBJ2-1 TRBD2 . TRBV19 TGTGCCAGTAGTAAGGGACTAGCGCCTTGGTTTGTTCAGTTCTTC CASSKGLAPWFVQFF
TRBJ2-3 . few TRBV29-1 TGCAGCGTTGAGCTGGAGTGGGCAGATACGCAGTATTTT CSVELEWADTQYF
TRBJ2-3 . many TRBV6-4 TGTGCCAGCAGTGAGCGGGACGGAAGCACAGATACGCAGTATTTT CASSERDGSTDTQYF
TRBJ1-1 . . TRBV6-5 TGTGCCAGCAGTTACGGCGGACCCTTGGGCACTGAAGCTTTCTTT CASSYGGPLGTEAFF
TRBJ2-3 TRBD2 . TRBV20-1 TGCAGTGCAACCGGTTGGGTAGCGGGGGCTGGAGATACGCAGTATTTT CSATGWVAGAGDTQYF
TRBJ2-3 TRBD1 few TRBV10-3 TGTGCCATCAGGCAACAGGGGGTCACTAGCACAGATACGCAGTATTTT CAIRQQGVTSTDTQYF
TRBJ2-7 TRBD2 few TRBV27 TGTGCCAGCAGTAGCGGGGCTTCCTACGAGCAGTACTTC CASSSGASYEQYF
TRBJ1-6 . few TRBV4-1 TGCGCCAGCAGCCTGGAGGCAGGAAGAAATTCACCCCTCCACTTT CASSLEAGRNSPLHF
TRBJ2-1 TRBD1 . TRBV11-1 TGTGCCAGCACCAGGGACAGGTTTCCCTACAATGAGCAGTTCTTC CASTRDRFPYNEQFF
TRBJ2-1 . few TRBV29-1 TGCAGCTCTCTAGATGGGGGGAATGAGCAGTTCTTC CSSLDGGNEQFF
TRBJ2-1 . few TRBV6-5 TGTGCCAGCAGTTATCAGAAGGAGGCGAATGAGCAGTTCTTC CASSYQKEANEQFF
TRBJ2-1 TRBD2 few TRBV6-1 TGTGCCAGCAGTGAAGCTAGCGGGGGGGCCTACAATGAGCAGTTCTTC CASSEASGGAYNEQFF
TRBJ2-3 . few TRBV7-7 TGTGCCAGCAGCGAGGGGACCGGGGAAGATACGCAGTATTTT CASSEGTGEDTQYF
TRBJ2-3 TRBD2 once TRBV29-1 TGCAGCGTTGAAGAGGCTGCGGGGGGGCCTGTTCACTCAGATACGCAGTATTTT CSVEEAAGGPVHSDTQYF
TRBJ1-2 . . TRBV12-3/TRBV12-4 TGTGCCAGCACCTGGGGGAGCTATGGCTACACCTTC CASTWGSYGYTF
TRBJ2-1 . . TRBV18 TGTGCCAGCTCACCCACACGGGTGTCCGACTACAATGAGCAGTTCTTC CASSPTRVSDYNEQFF
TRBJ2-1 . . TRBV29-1 TGCAGCGTTTCCCCGGGTTATGAGCAGTTCTTC CSVSPGYEQFF
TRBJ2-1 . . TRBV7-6 TGTGCCAGCAGCTTAGAGTCACAGGAGCCCTACAATGAGCAGTTCTTC CASSLESQEPYNEQFF
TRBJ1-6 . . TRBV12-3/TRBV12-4 TGTGCCAGCAGATTGACAGCGGATTCACCCCTCCACTTT CASRLTADSPLHF
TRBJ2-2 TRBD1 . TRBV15 TGTGCCACCAGGAGGACAGGGGACGGGGAGCTGTTTTTT CATRRTGDGELFF
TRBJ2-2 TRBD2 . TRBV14 TGTGCCAGCAGCCCCGTCCTAGCGGGGTTAGCCGGGGAGCTGTTTTTT CASSPVLAGLAGELFF
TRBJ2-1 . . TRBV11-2 TGTGCCAGCAGGGGTTTGAATGGCTCCTACAATGAGCAGTTCTTC CASRGLNGSYNEQFF
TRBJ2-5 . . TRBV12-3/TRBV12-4 TGTGCCAGCAGTTCGCAGCTCGAGACCCAGTACTTC CASSSQLETQYF
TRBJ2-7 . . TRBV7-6 TGTGCCAGCAGCTTAGAGGAGCGGGTCGAGCAGTACTTC CASSLEERVEQYF
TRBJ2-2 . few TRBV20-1 TGCAGTGCCAGGGGCCCTACGAACACCGGGGAGCTGTTTTTT CSARGPTNTGELFF
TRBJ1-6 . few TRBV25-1 TGTGCCAGCACTCAAACAAGCGCCTATAATTCACCCCTCCACTTT CASTQTSAYNSPLHF
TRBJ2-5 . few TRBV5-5 TGTGCCAGCAGCTTTCTGCCGGGTTGGGGAGAGACCCAGTACTTC CASSFLPGWGETQYF
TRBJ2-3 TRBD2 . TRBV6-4 TGTGCCACCCAAAGGAGCGGGGGGCAAGGAGATACGCAGTATTTT CATQRSGGQGDTQYF
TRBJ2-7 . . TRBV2 TGTGCCAGCATCGGGGTATCCCACGAGCAGTACTTC CASIGVSHEQYF
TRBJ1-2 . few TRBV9 TGTGCCAGCAGCGTTGGTACGGCCAACTTGGTTCAGGGCTACACCTTC CASSVGTANLVQGYTF
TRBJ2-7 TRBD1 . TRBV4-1 TGCGCCAGCACCCCAGGGGGCGAGTTCTACGAGCAGTACTTC CASTPGGEFYEQYF
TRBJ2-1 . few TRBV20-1 TGCAGTGCTAGGGGTGGGGGAAATGAGCAGTTCTTC CSARGGGNEQFF
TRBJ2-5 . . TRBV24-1 TGTGCCACCAGTGACTACCTTAGTGAGACCCAGTACTTC CATSDYLSETQYF
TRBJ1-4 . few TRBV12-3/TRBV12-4 TGTGCCAGCAGTTTCGGTTATGAAAAACTGTTTTTT CASSFGYEKLFF
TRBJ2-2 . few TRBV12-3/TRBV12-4 TGTGCCAGCAGTCCCCGAGGAGCGGGCCCAGTGGGGGAGCTGTTTTTT CASSPRGAGPVGELFF
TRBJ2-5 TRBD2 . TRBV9 TGTGCCAGCAGCGTAGAAGGGCTAGCGGGGGGACTACAAGAGACCCAGTACTTC CASSVEGLAGGLQETQYF
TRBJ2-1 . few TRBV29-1 TGCAGCGTTGAAGGGGGGATCCGTGGCTCCTACAATGAGCAGTTCTTC CSVEGGIRGSYNEQFF
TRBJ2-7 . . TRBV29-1 TGCAGCGTTGAGACAGCGGTCTCCTACGAGCAGTACTTC CSVETAVSYEQYF
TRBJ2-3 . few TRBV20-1 TGCAGTGCTAGAGTGGGGGAGATGGCAGATACGCAGTATTTT CSARVGEMADTQYF
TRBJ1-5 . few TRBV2 TGTGCCAGCAGTGGGTCTGATAGCAATCAGCCCCAGCATTTT CASSGSDSNQPQHF
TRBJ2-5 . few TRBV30 TGTGCCTGGAGTACCGGAGAGACCCAGTACTTC CAWSTGETQYF
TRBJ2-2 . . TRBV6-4 TGTGCCCCCAATAAGAGGGGGGCGGAGACCGGGGAGCTGTTTTTT CAPNKRGAETGELFF
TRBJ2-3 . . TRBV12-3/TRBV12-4 TGTGCCAGCACCAGGGGCTTGTTTAGCACAGATACGCAGTATTTT CASTRGLFSTDTQYF